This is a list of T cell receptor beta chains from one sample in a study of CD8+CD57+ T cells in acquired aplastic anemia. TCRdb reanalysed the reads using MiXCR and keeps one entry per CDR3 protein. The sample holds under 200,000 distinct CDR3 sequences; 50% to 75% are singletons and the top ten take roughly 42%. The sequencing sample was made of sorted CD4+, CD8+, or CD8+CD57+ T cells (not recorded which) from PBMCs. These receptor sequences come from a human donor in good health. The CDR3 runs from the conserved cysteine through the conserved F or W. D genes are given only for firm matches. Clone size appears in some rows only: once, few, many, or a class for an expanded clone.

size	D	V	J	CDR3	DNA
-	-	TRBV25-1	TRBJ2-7	CASSDERSSYEQYF	TGTGCCAGCAGTGATGAGAGGTCCTCCTACGAGCAGTACTTC
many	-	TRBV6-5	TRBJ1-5	CASSYGGYNQPQHF	TGTGCCAGCAGTTACGGCGGCTACAATCAGCCCCAGCATTTT
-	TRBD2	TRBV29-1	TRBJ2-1	CSVERGGYNEQFF	TGCAGCGTTGAGCGGGGGGGATACAATGAGCAGTTCTTC
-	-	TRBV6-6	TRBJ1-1	CASGFTGPGGAEAFF	TGTGCCAGCGGCTTTACTGGACCGGGGGGAGCTGAAGCTTTCTTT
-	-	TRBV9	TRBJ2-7	CASSVEGFEQYF	TGTGCCAGCAGCGTAGAGGGTTTCGAGCAGTACTTC
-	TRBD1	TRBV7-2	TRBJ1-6	CASSLGTGSSRWSPLHF	TGTGCCAGCAGCTTAGGGACAGGGAGTAGTCGTTGGTCACCCCTCCACTTT
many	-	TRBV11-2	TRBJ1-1	CASSLVGAGTEAFF	TGTGCCAGCAGCTTAGTTGGGGCTGGCACTGAAGCTTTCTTT
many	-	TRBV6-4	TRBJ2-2	CASSGAGEAGELFF	TGTGCCAGCAGTGGGGCAGGGGAAGCCGGGGAGCTGTTTTTT
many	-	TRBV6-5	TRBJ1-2	CASSLNRGGYTF	TGTGCCAGCAGTTTAAACAGAGGCGGCTACACCTTC
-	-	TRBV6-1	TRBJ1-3	CTSSDVIRGGNTIYF	TGTACCAGCAGTGACGTGATCAGGGGTGGAAACACCATATATTTT
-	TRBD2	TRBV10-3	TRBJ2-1	CAISEEISGGPRRNEQSF	TGTGCCATCAGTGAGGAGATCAGCGGGGGCCCCCGGAGGAATGAGCAGTCCTTC
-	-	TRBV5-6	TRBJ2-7	CASSRGSSYEQYF	TGTGCCAGCAGTCGGGGCTCCTCCTACGAGCAGTACTTC
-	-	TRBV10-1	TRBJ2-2	CASRFDGTHNTGELFF	TGCGCCAGCCGGTTCGACGGGACGCATAACACCGGGGAGCTGTTTTTT
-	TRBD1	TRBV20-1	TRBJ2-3	CSAPRQGPDTQYF	TGCAGTGCTCCCCGACAGGGCCCAGATACGCAGTATTTT
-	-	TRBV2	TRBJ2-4	CASSEALSVAKNIQYF	TGTGCCAGCAGTGAAGCTCTCTCCGTAGCCAAAAACATTCAGTACTTC
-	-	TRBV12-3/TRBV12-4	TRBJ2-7	CASSPIGTPYEQYF	TGTGCCAGCAGTCCTATAGGGACACCTTACGAGCAGTACTTC
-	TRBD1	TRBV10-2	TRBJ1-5	CASSGQGHNQPQHF	TGCGCCAGCAGTGGACAGGGTCATAATCAGCCCCAGCATTTT
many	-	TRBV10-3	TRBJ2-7	CAIMNANYEQYF	TGTGCCATCATGAATGCGAACTACGAGCAGTACTTC
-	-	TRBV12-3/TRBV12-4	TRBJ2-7	CASSSGRGATWSSYEQYF	TGTGCCAGCAGTTCGGGCAGGGGTGCGACCTGGAGCTCCTACGAGCAGTACTTC
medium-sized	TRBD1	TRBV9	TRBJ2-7	CASSVAGQGYEQYF	TGTGCCAGCAGCGTGGCCGGACAGGGATACGAGCAGTACTTC
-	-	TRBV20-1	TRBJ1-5	CSARGQPQHF	TGCAGTGCTAGAGGTCAGCCCCAGCATTTT
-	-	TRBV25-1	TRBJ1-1	CASSEGAWGGKDTEAFF	TGTGCCAGCAGTGAAGGGGCCTGGGGGGGAAAAGACACTGAAGCTTTCTTT
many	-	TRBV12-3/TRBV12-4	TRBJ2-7	CASRGAYEQYF	TGTGCCAGCAGGGGGGCCTACGAGCAGTACTTC
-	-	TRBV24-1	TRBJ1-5	CATSSSGVCHTHDALCSNQPQHF	TGTGCCACCAGCTCCTCTGGGGTTTGCCACACTCATGATGCACTGTGTAGCAATCAGCCCCAGCATTTT
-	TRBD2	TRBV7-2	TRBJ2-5	CASSPPGGRERETQYF	TGTGCCAGCAGCCCTCCGGGGGGGCGGGAACGGGAGACCCAGTACTTC
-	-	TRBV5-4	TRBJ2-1	CASSPTLNEQFF	TGTGCCAGCAGTCCCACCCTTAACGAGCAGTTCTTC
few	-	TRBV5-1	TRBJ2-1	CASSFQGFSYNEQFF	TGCGCCAGCAGCTTTCAAGGTTTCTCCTACAATGAGCAGTTCTTC
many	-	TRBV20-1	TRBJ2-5	CSARLEVGQETQYF	TGCAGTGCTAGATTAGAGGTGGGCCAAGAGACCCAGTACTTC
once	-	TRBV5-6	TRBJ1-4	CASSVDQEKLFF	TGTGCCAGCAGCGTAGATCAGGAAAAACTGTTTTTT
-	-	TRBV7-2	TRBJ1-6	CASSLAGQGVSPLHF	TGTGCCAGCAGCTTAGCGGGGCAGGGTGTTTCACCCCTCCACTTT
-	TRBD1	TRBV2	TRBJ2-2	CASSERDRAGELFF	TGTGCCAGCAGTGAAAGGGACAGGGCCGGGGAGCTGTTTTTT
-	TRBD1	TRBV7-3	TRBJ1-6	CASSLQPGQASPLHF	TGTGCCAGCAGCCTGCAACCGGGACAGGCTTCACCCCTCCACTTT
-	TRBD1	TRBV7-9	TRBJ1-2	CASSPDWTGTYGYTF	TGTGCCAGCAGCCCGGATTGGACAGGGACTTATGGCTACACCTTC
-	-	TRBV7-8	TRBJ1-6	CASSAWRELDNSPLHF	TGTGCCAGCAGCGCGTGGAGGGAACTGGATAATTCACCCCTCCACTTT
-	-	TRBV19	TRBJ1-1	CASSRVATEAFF	TGTGCCAGTAGTAGGGTGGCCACTGAAGCTTTCTTT
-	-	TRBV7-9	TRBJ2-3	CASSQPAAPDTQYF	TGTGCCAGCAGCCAACCCGCTGCCCCGGATACGCAGTATTTT
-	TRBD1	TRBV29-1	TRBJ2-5	CSVDRGLGTQYF	TGCAGCGTTGACAGGGGGTTGGGGACCCAGTACTTC
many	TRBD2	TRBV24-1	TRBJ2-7	CATETSRGEQYF	TGTGCCACCGAGACTAGCCGTGGGGAGCAGTACTTC
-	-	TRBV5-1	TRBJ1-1	CASSLATGANTEAFF	TGCGCCAGCAGCTTGGCCACGGGGGCAAACACTGAAGCTTTCTTT
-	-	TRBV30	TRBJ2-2	CAWSVSGVGTGELFF	TGTGCCTGGAGTGTATCCGGGGTAGGGACCGGGGAGCTGTTTTTT
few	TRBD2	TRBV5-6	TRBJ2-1	CASSLPGLAGGHHSYNEQFF	TGTGCCAGCAGTTTGCCGGGACTAGCGGGAGGTCATCACTCCTACAATGAGCAGTTCTTC
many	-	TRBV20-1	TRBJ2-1	CSARMRIYSYNEQFF	TGCAGTGCTAGGATGCGGATTTACTCCTACAATGAGCAGTTCTTC
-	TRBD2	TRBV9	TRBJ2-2	CASSGSTSGIGTGELFF	TGTGCCAGCAGCGGATCTACTAGCGGGATCGGCACCGGGGAGCTGTTTTTT
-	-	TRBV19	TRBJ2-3	CASSIGTITDTQYF	TGTGCCAGTAGTATTGGGACAATCACAGATACGCAGTATTTT
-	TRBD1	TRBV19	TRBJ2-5	CASSMTGYNETQYF	TGTGCCAGTAGTATGACAGGGTACAATGAGACCCAGTACTTC
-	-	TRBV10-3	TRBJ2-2	CAISEKAGYTGELFF	TGTGCCATCAGTGAGAAGGCAGGGTACACCGGGGAGCTGTTTTTT